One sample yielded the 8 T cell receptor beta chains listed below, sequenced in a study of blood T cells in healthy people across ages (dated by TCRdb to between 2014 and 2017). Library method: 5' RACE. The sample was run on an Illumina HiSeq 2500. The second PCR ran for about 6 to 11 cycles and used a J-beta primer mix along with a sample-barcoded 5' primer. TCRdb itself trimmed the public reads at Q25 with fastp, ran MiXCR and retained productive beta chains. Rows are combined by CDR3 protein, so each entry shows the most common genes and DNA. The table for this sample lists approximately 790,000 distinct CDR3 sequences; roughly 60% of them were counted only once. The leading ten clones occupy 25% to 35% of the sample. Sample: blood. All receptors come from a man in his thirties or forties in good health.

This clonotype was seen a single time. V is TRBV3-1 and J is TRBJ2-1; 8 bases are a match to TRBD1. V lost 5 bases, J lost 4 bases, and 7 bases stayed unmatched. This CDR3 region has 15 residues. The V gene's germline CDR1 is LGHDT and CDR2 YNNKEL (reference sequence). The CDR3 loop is CASSMQGAGYNEQFF. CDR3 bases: TGTGCCAGCAGCATGCAGGGGGCGGGATACAATGAGCAGTTCTTC.

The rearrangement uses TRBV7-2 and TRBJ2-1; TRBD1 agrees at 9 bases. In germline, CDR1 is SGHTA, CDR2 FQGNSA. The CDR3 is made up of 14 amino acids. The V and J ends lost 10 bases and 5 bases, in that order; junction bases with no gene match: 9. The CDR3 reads CAMQTGGRDNEQFF. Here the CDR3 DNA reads TGTGCCATGCAGACAGGGGGGAGGGACAATGAGCAGTTCTTC.

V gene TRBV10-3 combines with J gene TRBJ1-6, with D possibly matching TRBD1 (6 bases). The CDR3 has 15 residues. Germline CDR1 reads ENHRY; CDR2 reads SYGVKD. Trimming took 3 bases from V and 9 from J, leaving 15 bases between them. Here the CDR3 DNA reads TGTGCCATCAGTGATGGACAGCGAACGTTTTCACCCCTCCACTTT. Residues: CAISDGQRTFSPLHF.

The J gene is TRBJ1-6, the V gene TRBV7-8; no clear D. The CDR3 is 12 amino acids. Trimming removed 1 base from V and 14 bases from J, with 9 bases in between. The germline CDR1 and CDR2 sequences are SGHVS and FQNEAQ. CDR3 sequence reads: CASSLVGQSLHF. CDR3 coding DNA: TGTGCCAGCAGCTTAGTAGGCCAGTCCCTCCACTTT. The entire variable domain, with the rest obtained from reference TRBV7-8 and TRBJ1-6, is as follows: GAGVSQSPRYKVAKRGQDVALRCDPISGHVSLFWYQQALGQGPEFLTYFQNEAQLDKSGLPSDRFFAERPEGSVSTLKIQRTQQEDSAVYLCASSLVGQSLHFGNGTRLTVT.

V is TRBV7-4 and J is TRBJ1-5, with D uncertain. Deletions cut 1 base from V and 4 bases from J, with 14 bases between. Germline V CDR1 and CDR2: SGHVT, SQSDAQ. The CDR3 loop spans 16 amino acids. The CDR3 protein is CASSLVLVLPNQPQHF. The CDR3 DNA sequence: TGTGCCAGCAGCTTAGTGTTGGTTCTGCCTAATCAGCCCCAGCATTTT.

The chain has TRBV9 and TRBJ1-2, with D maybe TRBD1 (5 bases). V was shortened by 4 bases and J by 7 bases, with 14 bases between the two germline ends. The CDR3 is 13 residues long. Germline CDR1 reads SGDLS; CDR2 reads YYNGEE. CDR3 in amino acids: CASSPGTRIGYTF. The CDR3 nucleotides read TGTGCCAGCAGCCCCGGGACTCGCATTGGCTACACCTTC.

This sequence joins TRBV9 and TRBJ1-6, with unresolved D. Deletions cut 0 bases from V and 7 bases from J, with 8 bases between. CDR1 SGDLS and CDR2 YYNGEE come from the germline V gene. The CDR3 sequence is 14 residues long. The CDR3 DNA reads TGTGCCAGCAGCGTAGTGGCGGAAAATTCACCCCTCCACTTT. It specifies CASSVVAENSPLHF.

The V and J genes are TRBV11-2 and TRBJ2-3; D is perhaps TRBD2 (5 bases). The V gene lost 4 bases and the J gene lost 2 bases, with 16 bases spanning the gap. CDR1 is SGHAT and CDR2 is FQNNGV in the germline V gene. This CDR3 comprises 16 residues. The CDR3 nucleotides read TGTGCCAGCAGCTCCACCCCTCGGGGAGCCACAGATACGCAGTATTTT. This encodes CASSSTPRGATDTQYF.